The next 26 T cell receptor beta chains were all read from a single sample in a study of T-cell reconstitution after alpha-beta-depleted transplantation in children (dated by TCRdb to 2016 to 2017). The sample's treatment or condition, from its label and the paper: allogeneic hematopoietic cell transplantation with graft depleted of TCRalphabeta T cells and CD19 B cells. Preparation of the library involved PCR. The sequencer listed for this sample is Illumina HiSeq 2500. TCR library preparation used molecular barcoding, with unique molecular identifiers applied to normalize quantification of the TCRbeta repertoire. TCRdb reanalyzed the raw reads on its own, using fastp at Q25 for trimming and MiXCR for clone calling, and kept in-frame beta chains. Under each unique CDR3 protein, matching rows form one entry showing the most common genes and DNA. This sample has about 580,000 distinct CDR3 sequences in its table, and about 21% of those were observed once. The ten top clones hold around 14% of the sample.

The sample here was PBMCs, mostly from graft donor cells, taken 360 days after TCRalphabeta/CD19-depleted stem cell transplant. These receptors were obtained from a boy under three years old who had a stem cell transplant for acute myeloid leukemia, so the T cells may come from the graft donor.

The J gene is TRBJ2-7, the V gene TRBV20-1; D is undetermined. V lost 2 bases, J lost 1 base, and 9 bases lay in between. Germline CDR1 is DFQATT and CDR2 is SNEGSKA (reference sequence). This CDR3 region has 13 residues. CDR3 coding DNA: TGCAGTGCTAGACTAGGGAAATCCTACGAGCAGTACGTC. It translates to CSARLGKSYEQYV.

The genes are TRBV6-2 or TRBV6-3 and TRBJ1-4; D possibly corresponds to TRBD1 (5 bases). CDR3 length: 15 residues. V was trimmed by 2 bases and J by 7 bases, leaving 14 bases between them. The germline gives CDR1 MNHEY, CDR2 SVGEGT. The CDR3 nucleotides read TGTGCCAGCAGTTACCTCCGGACAAGCAGTGAAAAACTGTTTTTT. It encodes CASSYLRTSSEKLFF.

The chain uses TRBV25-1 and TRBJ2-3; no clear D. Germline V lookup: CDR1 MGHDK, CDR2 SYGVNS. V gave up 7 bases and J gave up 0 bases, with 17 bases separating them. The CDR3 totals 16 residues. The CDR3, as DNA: TGTGCCAGCACTGGACCCCGGCGATCTAGCACAGATACGCAGTATTTT. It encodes CASTGPRRSSTDTQYF.

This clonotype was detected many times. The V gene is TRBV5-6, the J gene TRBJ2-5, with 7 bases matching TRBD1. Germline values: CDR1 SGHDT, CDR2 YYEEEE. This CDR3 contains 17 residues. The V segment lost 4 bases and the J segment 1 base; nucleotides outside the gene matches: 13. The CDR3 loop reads CASSRKTLRDSQETQYF. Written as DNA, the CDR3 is TGTGCCAGCAGCCGTAAGACACTCCGGGACAGCCAAGAGACCCAGTACTTC.

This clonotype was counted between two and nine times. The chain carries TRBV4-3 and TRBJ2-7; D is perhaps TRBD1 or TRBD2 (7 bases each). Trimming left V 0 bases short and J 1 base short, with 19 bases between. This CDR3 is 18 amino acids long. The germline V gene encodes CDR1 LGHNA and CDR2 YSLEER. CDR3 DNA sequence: TGCGCCAGCAGCCAAGATCCCTGGGGAGGGGGCGCGTCCTACGAGCAGTACTTC. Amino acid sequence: CASSQDPWGGGASYEQYF.

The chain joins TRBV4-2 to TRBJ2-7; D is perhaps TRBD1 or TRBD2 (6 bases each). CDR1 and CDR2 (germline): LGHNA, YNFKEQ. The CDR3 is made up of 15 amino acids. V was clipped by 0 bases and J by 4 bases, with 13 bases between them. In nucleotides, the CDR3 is TGTGCCAGCAGCCAAGATCAAGGGGGGCAGTACGAGCAGTACGTC. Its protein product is CASSQDQGGQYEQYV.

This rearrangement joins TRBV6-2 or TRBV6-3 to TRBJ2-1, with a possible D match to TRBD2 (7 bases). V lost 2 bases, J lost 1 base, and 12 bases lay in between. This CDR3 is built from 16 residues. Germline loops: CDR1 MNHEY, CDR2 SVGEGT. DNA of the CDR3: TGTGCCAGCAGTTACGGGGGGGCGGTGTCCTACAATGAGCAGTTCTTC. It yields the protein CASSYGGAVSYNEQFF.

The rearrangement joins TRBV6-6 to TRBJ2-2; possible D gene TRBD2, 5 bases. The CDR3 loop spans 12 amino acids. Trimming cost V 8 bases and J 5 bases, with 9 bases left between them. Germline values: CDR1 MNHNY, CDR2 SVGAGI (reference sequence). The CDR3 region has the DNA TGTGCCAGCGACGGGGTTACCGGGGAGCTGTTTTTT. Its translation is CASDGVTGELFF.

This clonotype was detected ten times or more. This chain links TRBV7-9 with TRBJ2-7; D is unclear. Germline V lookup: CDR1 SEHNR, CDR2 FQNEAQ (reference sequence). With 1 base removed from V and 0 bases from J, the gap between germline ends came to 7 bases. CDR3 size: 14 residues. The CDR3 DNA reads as TGTGCCAGCAGCTTAGTGGTCTCCTCCTACGAGCAGTACTTC. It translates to CASSLVVSSYEQYF.

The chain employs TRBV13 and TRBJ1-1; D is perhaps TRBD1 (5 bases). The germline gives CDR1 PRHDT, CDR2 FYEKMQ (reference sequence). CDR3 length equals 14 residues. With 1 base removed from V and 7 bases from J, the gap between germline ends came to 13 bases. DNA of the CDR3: TGTGCCAGCAGCTTAGCAGGGCTAGGGAGTGAAGCTTTCTTT. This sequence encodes CASSLAGLGSEAFF. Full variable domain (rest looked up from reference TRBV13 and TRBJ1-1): AAGVIQSPRHLIKEKRETATLKCYPIPRHDTVYWYQQGPGQDPQFLISFYEKMQSDKGSIPDRFSAQQFSDYHSELNMSSLELGDSALYFCASSLAGLGSEAFFGQGTRLTVV.

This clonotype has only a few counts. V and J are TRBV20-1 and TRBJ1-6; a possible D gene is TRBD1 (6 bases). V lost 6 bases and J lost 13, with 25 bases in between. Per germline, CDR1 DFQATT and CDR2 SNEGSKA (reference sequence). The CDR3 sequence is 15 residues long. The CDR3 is CSAANHGQTGGPLHF. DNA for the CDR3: TGCAGTGCCGCGAACCACGGACAGACGGGGGGGCCCCTCCACTTT.

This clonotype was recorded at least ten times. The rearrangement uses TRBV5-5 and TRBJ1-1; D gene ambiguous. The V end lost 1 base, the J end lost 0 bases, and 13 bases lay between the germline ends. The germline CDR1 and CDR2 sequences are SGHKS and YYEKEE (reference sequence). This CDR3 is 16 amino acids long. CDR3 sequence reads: CASSLRFAGMNTEAFF. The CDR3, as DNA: TGTGCCAGCAGCTTGAGGTTTGCGGGGATGAACACTGAAGCTTTCTTT.

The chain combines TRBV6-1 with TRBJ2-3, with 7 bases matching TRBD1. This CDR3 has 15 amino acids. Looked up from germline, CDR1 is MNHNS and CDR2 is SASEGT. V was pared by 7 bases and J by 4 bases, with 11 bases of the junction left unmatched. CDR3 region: CASNNPGQPSDTQYF. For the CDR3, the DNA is TGTGCCAGCAATAATCCGGGACAGCCTTCAGATACGCAGTATTTT.

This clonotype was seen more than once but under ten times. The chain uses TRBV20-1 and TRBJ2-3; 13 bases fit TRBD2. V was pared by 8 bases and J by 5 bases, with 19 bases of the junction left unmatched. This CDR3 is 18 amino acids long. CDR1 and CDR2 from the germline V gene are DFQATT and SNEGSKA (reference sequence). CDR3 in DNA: TGCAGTATCTACAAGGGGATGACTAGCGGGGGGCCCATAGATACGCAGTATTTT. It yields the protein CSIYKGMTSGGPIDTQYF.

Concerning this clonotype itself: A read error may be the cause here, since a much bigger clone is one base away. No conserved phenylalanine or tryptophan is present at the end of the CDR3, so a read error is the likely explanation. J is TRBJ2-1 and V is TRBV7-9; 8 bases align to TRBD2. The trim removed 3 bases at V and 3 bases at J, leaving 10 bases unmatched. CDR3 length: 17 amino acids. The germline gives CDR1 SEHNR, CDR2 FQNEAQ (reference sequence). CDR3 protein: CASSLGGTRWNYNEQFY. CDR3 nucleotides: TGTGCCAGCAGCTTGGGAGGGACTAGATGGAACTACAATGAGCAGTTCTAC.

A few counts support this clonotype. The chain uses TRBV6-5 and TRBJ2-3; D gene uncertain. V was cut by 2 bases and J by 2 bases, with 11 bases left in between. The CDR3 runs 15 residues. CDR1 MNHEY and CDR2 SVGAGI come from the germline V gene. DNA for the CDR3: TGTGCCAGCAGTTACACCCACTTAGACACAGATACGCAGTATTTT. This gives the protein CASSYTHLDTDTQYF.

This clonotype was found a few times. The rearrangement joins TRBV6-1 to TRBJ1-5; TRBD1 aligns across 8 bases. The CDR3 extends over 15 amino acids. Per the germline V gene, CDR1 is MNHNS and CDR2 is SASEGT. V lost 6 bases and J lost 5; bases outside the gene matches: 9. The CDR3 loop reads CASRTGQGLDQPQHF. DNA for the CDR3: TGTGCCAGCAGGACCGGACAGGGCCTCGATCAGCCCCAGCATTTT.

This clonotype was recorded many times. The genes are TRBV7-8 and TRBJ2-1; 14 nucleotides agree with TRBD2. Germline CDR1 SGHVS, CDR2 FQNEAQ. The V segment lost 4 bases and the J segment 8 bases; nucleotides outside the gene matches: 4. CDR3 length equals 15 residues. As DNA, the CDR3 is TGTGCCAGCAGCTACACGACTAGCGGGGGGGATGAGCAGTTCTTC. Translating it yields CASSYTTSGGDEQFF.

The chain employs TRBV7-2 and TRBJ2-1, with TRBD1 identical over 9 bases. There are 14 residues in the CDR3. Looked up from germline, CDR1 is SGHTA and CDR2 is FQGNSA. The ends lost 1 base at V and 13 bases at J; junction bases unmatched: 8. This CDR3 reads CASSLVGTGKGQFF. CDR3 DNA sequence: TGTGCCAGCAGCTTAGTTGGGACAGGGAAGGGACAGTTCTTC.

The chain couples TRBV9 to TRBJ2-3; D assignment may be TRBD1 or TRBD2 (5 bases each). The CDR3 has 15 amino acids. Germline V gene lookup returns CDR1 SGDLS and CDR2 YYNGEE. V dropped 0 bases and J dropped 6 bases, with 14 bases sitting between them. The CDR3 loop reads CASSVGGTPGDTQYF. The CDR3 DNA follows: TGTGCCAGCAGCGTAGGTGGGACCCCAGGGGATACGCAGTATTTT.

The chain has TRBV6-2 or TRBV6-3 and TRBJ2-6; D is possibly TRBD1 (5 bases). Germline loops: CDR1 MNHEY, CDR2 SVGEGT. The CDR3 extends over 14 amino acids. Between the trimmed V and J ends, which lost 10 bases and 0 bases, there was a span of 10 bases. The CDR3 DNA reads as TGTGCCACAAGGGGAAGCTCTGGGGCCAACGTCCTGACTTTC. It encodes CATRGSSGANVLTF.

CDR3: CASSLYRDPGELFF. The CDR3 region has the DNA TGCGCCAGCAGCTTATACCGGGACCCCGGGGAGCTGTTTTTT. This sequence joins TRBV5-1 and TRBJ2-2; either TRBD1 or TRBD2 may supply D (5 bases each). Germline V gives CDR1 SGHRS, CDR2 YFSETQ. The germline V and J ends were trimmed by 2 bases and 6 bases, with 11 bases remaining between them. CDR3 length equals 14 residues.

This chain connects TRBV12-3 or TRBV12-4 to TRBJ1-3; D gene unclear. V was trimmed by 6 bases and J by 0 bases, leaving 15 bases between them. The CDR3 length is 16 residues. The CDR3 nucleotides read TGTGCCAGCAGCATGAACGACCGCTTCTCTGGAAACACCATATATTTT. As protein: CASSMNDRFSGNTIYF.

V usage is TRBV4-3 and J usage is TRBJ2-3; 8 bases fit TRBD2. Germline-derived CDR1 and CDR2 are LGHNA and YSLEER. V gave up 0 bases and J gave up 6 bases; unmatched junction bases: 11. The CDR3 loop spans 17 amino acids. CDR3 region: CASSQDVYGGAVDTQYF. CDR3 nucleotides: TGCGCCAGCAGCCAAGATGTATACGGGGGGGCGGTGGATACGCAGTATTTT.

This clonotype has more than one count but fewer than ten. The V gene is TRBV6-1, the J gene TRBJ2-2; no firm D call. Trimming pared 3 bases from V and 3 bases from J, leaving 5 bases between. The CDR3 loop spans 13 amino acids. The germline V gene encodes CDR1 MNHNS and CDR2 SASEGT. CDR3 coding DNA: TGTGCCAGCAGTGACGGCTACACCGGGGAGCTGTTTTTT. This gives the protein CASSDGYTGELFF.

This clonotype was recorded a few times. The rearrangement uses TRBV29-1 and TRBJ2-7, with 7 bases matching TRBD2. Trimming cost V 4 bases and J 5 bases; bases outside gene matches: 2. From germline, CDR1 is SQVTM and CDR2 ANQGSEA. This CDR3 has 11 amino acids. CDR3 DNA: TGCAGCGTTGGGGGGGGACACGAGCAGTACTTC. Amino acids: CSVGGGHEQYF.